These 27 T cell receptor beta chains came from one sample sequenced in a study of cytomegalovirus exposure and HLA in healthy donors. PCR primers comprised 60 Vbeta and 13 Jbeta primers. Measured with immunoSEQ multiplex PCR; TCRdb has only the in-frame clones, and not every one. The top ten hold around 0.99% of the sample, which has approximately 130,000 clones, roughly 73% seen once. Sequences were obtained from PBMCs. These receptors originate from a male donor in good health and CMV-seronegative.

The chain employs TRBV11-3 and TRBJ1-2; D uncertain. CDR1 is SGHNT, CDR2 YENEEA, per germline. V lost 8 bases and J lost 8, with 24 bases in between. This CDR3 is 15 amino acids long. The CDR3 coding sequence is TGTGCCAGCCGTGCGTCTGGTAGGAGTGGTAGAGGCTACACCTTC. It translates to CASRASGRSGRGYTF.

The V call is TRBV6-5, the J call TRBJ1-1; TRBD1 might be the D (5 bases). The CDR3 spans 15 residues. Germline values: CDR1 MNHEY, CDR2 SVGAGI. Trimming stripped 6 bases from V and 0 bases from J, with 14 bases between. The CDR3 region has the DNA TGTGCCAGCAGCCACAGACAGCCCATGAACACTGAAGCTTTCTTT. Translation gives CASSHRQPMNTEAFF.

The CDR3 protein is CSAMGQSTDTQYF. CDR3 sequence (DNA): TGCAGCGCTATGGGACAATCCACAGATACGCAGTATTTT. This chain connects TRBV29-1 to TRBJ2-3, with D tentatively TRBD1 (6 bases). CDR1 and CDR2 from the germline V gene are SQVTM and ANQGSEA. The CDR3 extends over 13 amino acids. V was clipped by 7 bases and J by 2 bases, with 13 bases between them.

This clone was observed a handful of times. This chain joins TRBV10-2 and TRBJ1-4; D unclear. Germline CDR1 and CDR2: WSHSY and SAAADI. Trimming took 5 bases from V and 0 from J, leaving 10 bases between them. The CDR3 contains 15 residues. The CDR3 reads CASSRVGATNEKLFF. CDR3 nucleotides: TGCGCCAGCAGTCGAGTGGGCGCAACTAATGAAAAACTGTTTTTT.

V and J are TRBV4-2 and TRBJ2-3; D remains ambiguous. The germline gives CDR1 LGHNA, CDR2 YNFKEQ. The CDR3 extends over 13 amino acids. Trimming removed 1 base from V and 6 bases from J, with 8 bases in between. The CDR3 loop reads CASSQALLDTQYF. As DNA, the CDR3 is TGTGCCAGCAGCCAAGCCCTTCTTGATACGCAGTATTTT.

The chain is built from TRBV5-6 and TRBJ2-1; 11 bases fit TRBD2. Germline values: CDR1 SGHDT, CDR2 YYEEEE. This CDR3 spans 16 amino acids. J gave up 8 bases and V 4 bases, and 11 bases lay outside the gene matches. The CDR3: CASSPRLAGSRDEQFF. The CDR3 DNA reads TGTGCCAGCAGCCCCCGACTAGCGGGGTCTAGGGATGAGCAGTTCTTC.

The chain links TRBV27 to TRBJ2-7; D is perhaps TRBD2 (7 bases). Germline V gives CDR1 MNHEY, CDR2 SMNVEV (reference sequence). The CDR3 consists of 15 residues. V was cut by 6 bases and J by 0 bases, with 15 bases left in between. The CDR3 spells CASSLGGASSYEQYF. CDR3 coding DNA: TGTGCCAGCAGCCTAGGGGGGGCGAGCTCCTACGAGCAGTACTTC.

The chain carries TRBV19 and TRBJ2-5, with a possible D match to TRBD1 (6 bases). The germline V gene encodes CDR1 LNHDA and CDR2 SQIVND (reference sequence). This CDR3 is built from 14 residues. The V gene lost 5 bases and the J gene lost 3 bases, with 13 bases spanning the gap. The CDR3 loop is CASSPQGGKETQYF. The DNA for the CDR3 is TGTGCCAGTAGTCCACAGGGTGGTAAAGAGACCCAGTACTTC. The variable domain in full, completed from reference TRBV19 and TRBJ2-5, reads DGGITQSPKYLFRKEGQNVTLSCEQNLNHDAMYWYRQDPGQGLRLIYYSQIVNDFQKGDIAEGYSVSREKKESFPLTVTSAQKNPTAFYLCASSPQGGKETQYFGPGTRLLVL.

The chain uses TRBV6-1 and TRBJ2-1, with 8 bases that match TRBD1. The CDR3 totals 15 residues. J lost 1 base, V lost 6 bases, and 5 bases had no gene match. Germline CDR1 is MNHNS and CDR2 is SASEGT. In DNA, the CDR3 is TGTGCCAGCAGAAGGGGACAGGTTTCCTACAATGAGCAGTTCTTC. It translates to CASRRGQVSYNEQFF.

This clone was counted between two and nine times. The gene calls are TRBV5-6 and TRBJ1-4; 10 bases are a match to TRBD1. The J segment lost 8 bases and the V segment lost 4 bases, leaving 5 bases of the junction unmatched. Germline V gene lookup returns CDR1 SGHDT and CDR2 YYEEEE. CDR3 length: 14 residues. CDR3 bases: TGTGCCAGCAGCACGGGACAGGGGCGGGAAAAACTGTTTTTT. Protein sequence: CASSTGQGREKLFF.

This clone has at least ten counts. The chain joins TRBV7-3 to TRBJ2-7; 8 nucleotides match TRBD1. The CDR3 is made up of 15 amino acids. Germline CDR1 reads SGHTA; CDR2 reads FQGTGA. J gave up 2 bases and V 5 bases, and 8 bases lay outside the gene matches. The CDR3 nucleotides are TGTGCCAGCAGCCCGTCTGGGACAGGTGCCTACGAGCAGTACTTC. Its protein product is CASSPSGTGAYEQYF.

This clone turned up a few times. The chain links TRBV5-6 to TRBJ2-1; 9 bases are shared with TRBD1. With 4 bases clipped from V and 1 base from J, the junction kept 3 bases outside the gene matches. Looked up from germline, CDR1 is SGHDT and CDR2 is YYEEEE. The CDR3 contains 15 residues. This CDR3 reads CASSRTGESYNEQFF. The DNA of the CDR3 is TGTGCCAGCAGCAGGACAGGGGAATCCTACAATGAGCAGTTCTTC.

This chain joins TRBV5-4 and TRBJ2-2; 7 nucleotides match TRBD1. Unmatched junction bases numbered 0, after V lost 0 bases and J lost 1 base. Germline values: CDR1 SGHNT, CDR2 YYREEE (reference sequence). This CDR3 comprises 15 residues. Here the CDR3 reads CASSLGQGNTGELFF. CDR3 nucleotide sequence: TGTGCCAGCAGCTTGGGACAGGGGAACACCGGGGAGCTGTTTTTT.

The chain has TRBV7-9 and TRBJ1-1; D is ambiguous. The CDR3 loop spans 12 amino acids. In germline, CDR1 is SEHNR, CDR2 FQNEAQ (reference sequence). V was trimmed by 8 bases and J by 0 bases, leaving 7 bases between them. Written as DNA, the CDR3 is TGTGCCAGCGGGGAGCTGAACACTGAAGCTTTCTTT. It specifies CASGELNTEAFF. The whole variable domain, filled in from reference TRBV7-9 and TRBJ1-1, reads DTGVSQNPRHKITKRGQNVTFRCDPISEHNRLYWYRQTLGQGPEFLTYFQNEAQLEKSRLLSDRFSAERPKGSFSTLEIQRTEQGDSAMYLCASGELNTEAFFGQGTRLTVV.

The rearrangement links TRBV5-1 to TRBJ1-2, with D possibly matching TRBD1 (5 bases). Germline V lookup: CDR1 SGHRS, CDR2 YFSETQ. The CDR3 sequence is 14 residues long. Trimming shortened V by 0 bases and J by 5 bases, and 11 bases separated the two germline ends. In nucleotides, the CDR3 is TGCGCCAGCAGCTTGGAAGGGGCGGTGTATGGCTACACCTTC. This gives the protein CASSLEGAVYGYTF.

This clone was observed a handful of times. The chain uses TRBV7-3 and TRBJ1-1; unclear D gene. Trimming removed 2 bases from V and 3 bases from J, with 7 bases in between. The germline gives CDR1 SGHTA, CDR2 FQGTGA. CDR3 length: 13 amino acids. CDR3 region: CASSLQLDTEAFF. The DNA of the CDR3 is TGTGCCAGCAGCTTACAACTGGACACTGAAGCTTTCTTT. Filled out from reference TRBV7-3 and TRBJ1-1, the complete variable domain reads GAGVSQTPSNKVTEKGKYVELRCDPISGHTALYWYRQSLGQGPEFLIYFQGTGAADDSGLPNDRFFAVRPEGSVSTLKIQRTERGDSAVYLCASSLQLDTEAFFGQGTRLTVV.

The V gene is TRBV2, the J gene TRBJ2-1, with D possibly being TRBD2 (5 bases). This CDR3 has 15 amino acids. The germline CDR1 and CDR2 sequences are SNHLY and FYNNEI. Trimming removed 4 bases at V and 7 bases at J, with 17 bases between. The CDR3 region is CASSGSGPGVNEQFF. The CDR3, as DNA: TGTGCCAGCAGTGGAAGCGGCCCCGGAGTAAATGAGCAGTTCTTC.

To note about this clone: The germline gene is not matched at one end of the junction; a read error may be the cause. V and J are TRBV7-7 and TRBJ1-4, with 8 bases aligning to TRBD1. The CDR3 covers 15 residues. The germline V gene has CDR1 SSHAT and CDR2 FNYEAQ (reference sequence). The CDR3 here is CASSITGGGNEKLFF. The CDR3 bases are TGTGCTAGCAGCATAACAGGGGGAGGCAATGAAAAACTGTTTTTT.

DNA of the CDR3: TGTGCCAGCAGCAAGACTAGCGGGGCGGAGACCCAGTACTTC. Its translation is CASSKTSGAETQYF. J is TRBJ2-5 and V is TRBV11-2, with TRBD2 identical over 11 bases. The CDR3 spans 14 residues. After removal of 5 bases from V and 5 bases from J, the junction contained 4 bases not matched to a gene. Germline CDR1 reads SGHAT; CDR2 reads FQNNGV.

This clone appeared a single time. The chain has TRBV5-6 and TRBJ1-1; 10 bases agree with TRBD1. Germline CDR1 is SGHDT and CDR2 is YYEEEE. This CDR3 has 13 residues. Trimming at V came to 7 bases and at J to 6 bases, leaving 6 bases not matched to a gene. The CDR3 DNA reads as TGTGCCAGCTACGACGGGACAGGGGCTGAAGCTTTCTTT. Protein product: CASYDGTGAEAFF.

The chain carries TRBV11-2 and TRBJ2-7; 9 bases are shared with TRBD2. Germline V gene sequence: CDR1 SGHAT, CDR2 FQNNGV. CDR3 length: 15 residues. The J segment lost 3 bases and the V segment lost 5 bases, leaving 8 bases of the junction unmatched. The CDR3 nucleotides read TGTGCCAGCAGCCTCGGCTTTAGCGGGGGCTACGAGCAGTACTTC. Residues: CASSLGFSGGYEQYF.

The chain couples TRBV27 to TRBJ2-3; 12 bases line up with TRBD2. Germline V gives CDR1 MNHEY, CDR2 SMNVEV (reference sequence). V dropped 7 bases and J dropped 1; count of bases not matched to a gene: 3. CDR3 length: 15 amino acids. Here the CDR3 DNA reads TGTGCCAGCATTACTAGCGGGGGGCGCACAGATACGCAGTATTTT. Its translation: CASITSGGRTDTQYF.

A remark on this clone: One end of the junction varies from germline; a read error may be responsible. This chain uses TRBV4-3 with TRBJ1-6; unclear D gene. Germline CDR1 LGHNA, CDR2 YSLEER. CDR3 size: 16 residues. CDR3 region: CASSRLSHSSNSPLHF. CDR3 nucleotide sequence: TGCGCCAGCAGCCGGTTGAGTCACTCCTCTAATTCACCCCTCCACTTT.

The CDR3 spells CASSLRGGLIYGYTF. CDR3 DNA sequence: TGCGCCAGCAGCCTCCGAGGGGGCTTGATCTATGGCTACACCTTC. The chain combines TRBV4-1 with TRBJ1-2, with 7 bases lining up with TRBD1. The V gene end was trimmed by 4 bases and the J gene end by 4 bases; junction bases not matched to a gene: 9. Germline-derived CDR1 and CDR2 are MGHRA and YSYEKL. The CDR3 contains 15 residues.

V gene TRBV30 combines with J gene TRBJ1-3; TRBD1 matches at 7 bases. The length of the CDR3 is 13 residues. Germline values: CDR1 GTSNPN, CDR2 SVGIG (reference sequence). The CDR3 region has the DNA TGTGCACTAGGGCAGGGGGCTGGAAACACCATATATTTT. Translating it yields CALGQGAGNTIYF.

The V gene is TRBV4-3, the J gene TRBJ1-2, with TRBD1 matching over 9 bases. CDR3 size: 16 residues. The V gene's germline CDR1 is LGHNA and CDR2 YSLEER. The ends lost 3 bases at V and 8 bases at J; junction bases unmatched: 13. The CDR3 coding sequence is TGCGCCAGCAGCCAGATCGGGCTACAGGGGGCGTCGGGCTACACCTTC. It is translated as CASSQIGLQGASGYTF.

This clone occurred a few times. The chain employs TRBV7-2 and TRBJ1-2; perhaps TRBD1 as D (6 bases). This CDR3 comprises 15 residues. Germline CDR1 SGHTA, CDR2 FQGNSA. The V and J ends lost 7 bases and 0 bases respectively, with 15 bases between them. The CDR3: CASTPGRGSNYGYTF. CDR3 coding DNA: TGTGCCAGCACCCCAGGTAGGGGGTCTAACTATGGCTACACCTTC. Together with reference TRBV7-2 and TRBJ1-2, the CDR3 gives the full variable domain: GAGVSQSPSNKVTEKGKDVELRCDPISGHTALYWYRQSLGQGLEFLIYFQGNSAPDKSGLPSDRFSAERTGGSVSTLTIQRTQQEDSAVYLCASTPGRGSNYGYTFGSGTRLTVV.